This TCR beta chain was obtained from a study of cytomegalovirus exposure and HLA in healthy donors. The PCR made use of 60 Vbeta and 13 Jbeta primers. Measured with immunoSEQ multiplex PCR; TCRdb has only the in-frame clones, and not every one. The table has 90,000 to 95,000 clones, roughly 80% seen once; the top ten hold around 1.2%. The receptor was derived from a girl under 10 years old in good health and CMV-seropositive. Sequencing used PBMCs.

The CDR3 spells CASSSQRSYEQYF. DNA for the CDR3: TGCGCCAGCAGTTCTCAGCGCTCATACGAGCAGTACTTC. The V and J genes are TRBV10-2 and TRBJ2-7; D call uncertain. The CDR3 sequence is 13 residues long. Trimming took off 5 bases at V and 4 bases at J, with 12 bases between the two ends. Per germline, CDR1 WSHSY and CDR2 SAAADI.